Below, one T cell receptor beta chain is given with its context. The sample is drawn from a study of CD8+ T cells in alopecia areata. cDNA reverse transcribed from extracted RNA served as the sequencing template. TCRdb's copy holds only in-frame clones and misses some; the assay was immunoSEQ multiplex PCR. The repertoire consists of some 150,000 clones, with less than 75% occurring once and the leading ten covering about an eighth. The CDR3 runs 17 residues. Germline V CDR1 and CDR2: MGHDK, SYGVNS. Trimming took 5 bases from V and 5 from J; bases not matched to a gene: 15. The source was CD8+ T cells sorted from blood, collected at week 0. The gene calls are TRBV25-1 and TRBJ2-7, with TRBD1 identical over 10 bases. This TCR was sampled from a human donor with alopecia areata. The CDR3 DNA reads TGTGCCAGCAGTTCCCTCCCTGCCGGGACAGGGGAAGACGAGCAGTACTTC. As protein: CASSSLPAGTGEDEQYF.